This record covers a single T cell receptor (beta chain). Its matching antigen is unknown. Each donor's blood draw was roughly 9.8 milliliters of peripheral blood. The data are from a study of blood T cells in healthy people across ages. Whole-study context: Researchers report that template switching captured about one barcoded beta molecule per two T cells.

Through a sample-barcoded 5' primer and a J-beta primer mix, a second PCR was run for roughly 7 to 11 cycles. TCRdb reanalysed the 5' RACE reads using MiXCR and keeps one entry per CDR3 protein. The sample consists of fewer than 2,000,000 distinct CDR3 sequences, about 39% of them appearing once. This CDR3 has 15 residues. Germline loops: CDR1 SNHLY, CDR2 FYNNEI. Germline trimming cut 0 bases from V and 6 bases from J; bases unmatched to any gene: 7. The study's findings and limits: CMV infection status of these donors was not known.

Sequenced sample: blood. This TCR was recovered from a human donor in good health. This rearrangement joins TRBV2 to TRBJ2-7; 8 positions agree with TRBD2. The chain's CDR3 is CASSEAPGRDSEQYF. CDR3 bases: TGTGCCAGCAGTGAAGCCCCCGGGAGGGATAGCGAGCAGTACTTC.